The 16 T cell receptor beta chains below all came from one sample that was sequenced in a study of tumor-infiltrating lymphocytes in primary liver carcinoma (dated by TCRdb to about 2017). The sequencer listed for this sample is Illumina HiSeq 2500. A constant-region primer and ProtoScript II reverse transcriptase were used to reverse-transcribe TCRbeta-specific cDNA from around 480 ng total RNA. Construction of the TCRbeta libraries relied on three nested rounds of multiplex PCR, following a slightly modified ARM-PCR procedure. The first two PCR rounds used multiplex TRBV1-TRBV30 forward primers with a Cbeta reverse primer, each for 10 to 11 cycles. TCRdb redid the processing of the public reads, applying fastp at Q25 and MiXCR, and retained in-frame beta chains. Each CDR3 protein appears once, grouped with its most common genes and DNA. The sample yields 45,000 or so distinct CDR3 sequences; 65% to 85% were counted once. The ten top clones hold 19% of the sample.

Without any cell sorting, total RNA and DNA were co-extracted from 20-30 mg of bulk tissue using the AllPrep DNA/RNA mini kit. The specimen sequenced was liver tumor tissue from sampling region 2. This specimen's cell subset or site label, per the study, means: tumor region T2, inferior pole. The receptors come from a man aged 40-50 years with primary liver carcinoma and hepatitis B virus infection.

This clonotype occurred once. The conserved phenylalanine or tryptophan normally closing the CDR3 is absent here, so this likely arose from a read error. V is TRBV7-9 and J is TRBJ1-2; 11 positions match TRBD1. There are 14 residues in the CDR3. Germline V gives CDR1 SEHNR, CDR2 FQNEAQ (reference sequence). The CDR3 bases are TGTGTCAGCAGATGGGACAGGGGGTTTCATGGTTACACCATC. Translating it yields CVSRWDRGFHGYTI.

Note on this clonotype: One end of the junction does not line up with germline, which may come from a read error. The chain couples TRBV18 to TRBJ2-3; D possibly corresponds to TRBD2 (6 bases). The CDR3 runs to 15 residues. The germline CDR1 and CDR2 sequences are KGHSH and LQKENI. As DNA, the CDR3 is TGTGTCAGCTCGTCGACTAACGGGAGTACAGATACGCAACATTTT. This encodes CVSSSTNGSTDTQHF.

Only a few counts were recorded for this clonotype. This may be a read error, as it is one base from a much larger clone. CDR3 sequence (DNA): TGTGCCAGCAGCTTAGTAGGGGGGGCCAACGTCCCGACTTTC. Its translation is CASSLVGGANVPTF. The rearrangement links TRBV11-2 to TRBJ2-6; D is perhaps TRBD2 (7 bases). CDR1 SGHAT and CDR2 FQNNGV come from the germline V gene. The CDR3 loop spans 14 amino acids.

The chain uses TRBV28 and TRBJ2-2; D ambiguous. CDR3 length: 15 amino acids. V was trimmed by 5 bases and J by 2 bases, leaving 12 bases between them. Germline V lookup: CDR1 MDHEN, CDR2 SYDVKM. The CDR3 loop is CASSLPVINTGELFF. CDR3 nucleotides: TGTGCCAGCAGTCTGCCGGTCATCAACACCGGGGAGCTGTTTTTT.

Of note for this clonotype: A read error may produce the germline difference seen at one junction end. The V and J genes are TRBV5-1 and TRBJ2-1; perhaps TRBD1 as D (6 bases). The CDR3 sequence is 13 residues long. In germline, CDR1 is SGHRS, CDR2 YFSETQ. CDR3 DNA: TGCGCCAGCAGCTTAGGTGGGGACATTGAGCAGCTCTTC. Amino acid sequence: CASSLGGDIEQLF.

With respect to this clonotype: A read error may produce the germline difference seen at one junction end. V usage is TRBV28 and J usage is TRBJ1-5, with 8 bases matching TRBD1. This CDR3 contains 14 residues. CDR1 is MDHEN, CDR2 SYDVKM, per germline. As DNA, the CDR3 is TGTGCCGGCAGTATGACAGGGGTCACCCAGCCCCAGCATTTT. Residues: CAGSMTGVTQPQHF.

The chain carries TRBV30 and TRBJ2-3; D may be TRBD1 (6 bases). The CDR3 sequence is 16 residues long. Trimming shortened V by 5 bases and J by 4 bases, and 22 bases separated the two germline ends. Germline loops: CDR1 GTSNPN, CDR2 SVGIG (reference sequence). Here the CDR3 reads CAWSMTTGSRADTQYF. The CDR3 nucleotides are TGTGCCTGGTCTATGACAACAGGGTCCCGCGCAGATACGCAGTATTTT.

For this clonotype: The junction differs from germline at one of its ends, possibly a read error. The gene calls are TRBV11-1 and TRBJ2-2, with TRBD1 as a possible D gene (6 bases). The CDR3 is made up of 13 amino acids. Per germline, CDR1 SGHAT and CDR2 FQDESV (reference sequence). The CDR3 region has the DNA TGTGGCAGCAGCTTTTGGGACATCGGGGCGCTGTTTTTT. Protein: CGSSFWDIGALFF.

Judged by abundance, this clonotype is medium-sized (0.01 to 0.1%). The CDR3 coding sequence is TGCGCCAGCAGCCAAGATGGCAGACCTTCCTCCTATGGCTACACCTTC. Translated: CASSQDGRPSSYGYTF. This sequence joins TRBV4-1 and TRBJ1-2; D uncertain. CDR1 and CDR2 (germline): MGHRA, YSYEKL. This CDR3 is built from 16 residues. V was shortened by 0 bases and J by 4 bases, with 15 bases between the two germline ends.

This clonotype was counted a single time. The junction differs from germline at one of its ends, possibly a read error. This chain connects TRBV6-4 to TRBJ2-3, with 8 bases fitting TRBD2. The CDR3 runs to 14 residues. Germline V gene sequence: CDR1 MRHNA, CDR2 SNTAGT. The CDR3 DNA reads TGTGTCAGCAGTGACTCGAGCGGGAGAGATACGCAGTATTTT. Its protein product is CVSSDSSGRDTQYF.

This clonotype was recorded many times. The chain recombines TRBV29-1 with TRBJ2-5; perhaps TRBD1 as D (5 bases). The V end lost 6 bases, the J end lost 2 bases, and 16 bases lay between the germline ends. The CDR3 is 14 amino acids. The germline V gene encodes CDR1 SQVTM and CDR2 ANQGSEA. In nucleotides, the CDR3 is TGCAGCGTGACGGACCCGGACACACAAGAGACCCAGTACTTC. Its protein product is CSVTDPDTQETQYF.

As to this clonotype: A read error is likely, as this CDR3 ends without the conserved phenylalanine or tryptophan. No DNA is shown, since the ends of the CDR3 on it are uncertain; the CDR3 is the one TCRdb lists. CDR3 amino acids: CASIGRVNTGEPFL. The chain joins TRBV6-1 to TRBJ2-2. The CDR3 adds up to 14 amino acids, both ends counted. Germline V CDR1 and CDR2: MNHNS, SASEGT.

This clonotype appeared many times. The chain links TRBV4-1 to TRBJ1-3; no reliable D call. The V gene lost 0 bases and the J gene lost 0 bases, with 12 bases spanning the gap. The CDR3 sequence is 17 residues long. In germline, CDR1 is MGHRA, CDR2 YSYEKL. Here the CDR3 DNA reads TGCGCCAGCAGCCAAGATTCCCCTACTCACTCTGGAAACACCATATATTTT. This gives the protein CASSQDSPTHSGNTIYF.

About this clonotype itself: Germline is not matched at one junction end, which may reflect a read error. For the CDR3, the DNA is TGTGCCAGTAGCTTAGTAGCGGATACGCAGTATTTT. Translating it yields CASSLVADTQYF. The rearrangement uses TRBV5-6 and TRBJ2-3; D might be TRBD2 (5 bases). The CDR3 consists of 12 residues. Germline CDR1 reads SGHDT; CDR2 reads YYEEEE.

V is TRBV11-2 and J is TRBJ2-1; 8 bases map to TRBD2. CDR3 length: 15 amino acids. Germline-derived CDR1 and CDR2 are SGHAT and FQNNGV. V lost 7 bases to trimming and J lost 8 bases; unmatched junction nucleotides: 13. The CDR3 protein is CASIRGLVGGDEQFF. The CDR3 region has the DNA TGTGCCAGCATCCGGGGACTAGTGGGAGGGGATGAGCAGTTCTTC.

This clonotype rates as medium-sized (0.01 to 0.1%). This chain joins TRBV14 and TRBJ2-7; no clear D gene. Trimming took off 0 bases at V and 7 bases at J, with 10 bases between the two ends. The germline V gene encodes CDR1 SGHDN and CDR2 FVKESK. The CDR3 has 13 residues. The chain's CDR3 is CASSQDQEREQYF. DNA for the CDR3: TGTGCCAGCAGCCAAGATCAGGAACGGGAGCAGTACTTC.